This paragraph covers one TCR beta chain sequence. Its antigen is undetermined. These data are taken from a study of blood T cells in healthy people across ages. Then a second PCR, running roughly 7 to 11 cycles, was carried out with a sample-barcoded 5' primer and a J-beta primer mix. TCRdb recomputed calls from the 5' RACE reads with MiXCR, one row per CDR3 protein. The sample shows 650,000 to 900,000 distinct CDR3 sequences, under 80% of them seen only once. The V gene's germline CDR1 is SQVTM and CDR2 ANQGSEA. V was pared by 0 bases and J by 3 bases, with 4 bases of the junction left unmatched. The CDR3 consists of 15 residues. Whole-study results and caveats: It was held that diversity estimates obtained from one million T cells represented underestimates.

Sequencing was performed on blood. The TCR comes from a man younger than 40 in good health. The genes are TRBV29-1 and TRBJ2-2; TRBD1 agrees at 7 bases. DNA for the CDR3: TGCAGCGTTGAAGATGACAGGGCCGACACCGGGGAGCTGTTTTTT. Amino acids: CSVEDDRADTGELFF.